These 17 T cell receptor beta chains were all obtained from the same sample, sequenced in a study of OX40 agonist ivuxolimab in advanced cancers. Repertoires were generated with immunoSEQ multiplex PCR, while TCRdb's copy carries only in-frame clones and drops some. The sample lists approximately 60,000 clones, around 84% occurring once. Specimen: CD4+ or CD8+ T cells sorted from blood, collected in a trial of the OX40 agonist ivuxolimab. Receptors were obtained from an adult with an advanced solid tumor such as melanoma, head and neck, liver or kidney cancer.

The J gene is TRBJ1-2, the V gene TRBV30; D unresolved. CDR3 size: 12 residues. CDR1 is GTSNPN, CDR2 SVGIG, per germline (reference sequence). V was trimmed by 1 base and J by 2 bases, leaving 5 bases between them. CDR3 protein: CAWSAVNYGYTF. CDR3 nucleotide sequence: TGTGCCTGGAGTGCAGTCAACTATGGCTACACCTTC.

V gene TRBV19 combines with J gene TRBJ2-5; 8 bases fit TRBD2. V shed 3 bases and J 5 bases; nucleotides not matched to a gene: 8. Germline CDR1 LNHDA, CDR2 SQIVND (reference sequence). CDR3 length: 15 residues. DNA of the CDR3: TGTGCCAGTAGTATGGGTAGCGGGATAGGTGAGACCCAGTACTTC. This sequence encodes CASSMGSGIGETQYF. The full variable domain, rest sourced from reference TRBV19 and TRBJ2-5, is DGGITQSPKYLFRKEGQNVTLSCEQNLNHDAMYWYRQDPGQGLRLIYYSQIVNDFQKGDIAEGYSVSREKKESFPLTVTSAQKNPTAFYLCASSMGSGIGETQYFGPGTRLLVL.

The rearrangement links TRBV5-4 to TRBJ2-5; D may be TRBD2 (6 bases). Germline CDR1 is SGHNT and CDR2 is YYREEE (reference sequence). The CDR3 sequence is 14 residues long. Trimming left V 2 bases short and J 1 base short, with 9 bases between. The CDR3 is CASSFNSGQETQYF. Written as DNA, the CDR3 is TGTGCCAGCAGCTTCAATAGCGGCCAAGAGACCCAGTACTTC.

The V call is TRBV9, the J call TRBJ2-5; D is unresolved. The CDR3 sequence is 15 residues long. Germline CDR1 SGDLS, CDR2 YYNGEE. Trimming left V 5 bases short and J 3 bases short, with 17 bases between. This chain's CDR3 is CASSTRLSGEETQYF. The CDR3 DNA reads TGTGCCAGCAGTACAAGGTTATCAGGCGAAGAGACCCAGTACTTC. The full variable domain, completed using reference TRBV9 and TRBJ2-5, is DSGVTQTPKHLITATGQRVTLRCSPRSGDLSVYWYQQSLDQGLQFLIQYYNGEERAKGNILERFSAQQFPDLHSELNLSSLELGDSALYFCASSTRLSGEETQYFGPGTRLLVL.

The V call is TRBV19, the J call TRBJ2-2; no firm D call. The CDR3 contains 15 residues. Trimming shortened V by 10 bases and J by 2 bases, and 17 bases separated the two germline ends. CDR1 is LNHDA, CDR2 SQIVND, per germline (reference sequence). The CDR3 region has the DNA TGTGCCACCAGAAGGAATCCTTCCAACACCGGGGAGCTGTTTTTT. Its translation is CATRRNPSNTGELFF.

V and J are TRBV5-8 and TRBJ2-3; maybe TRBD2 (5 bases). The V and J ends lost 1 base and 5 bases respectively, with 11 bases between them. Germline V gives CDR1 SGHTS, CDR2 YDEGEE. The length of the CDR3 is 14 residues. In nucleotides, the CDR3 is TGTGCCAGCAGCTTGTGGCGGGTCAGAGATACGCAGTATTTT. This encodes CASSLWRVRDTQYF.

The V call is TRBV5-1, the J call TRBJ1-1, with 7 bases fitting TRBD1. The junction had 8 bases not matched to a gene; V was cut back by 0 bases and J by 3 bases. In germline, CDR1 is SGHRS, CDR2 YFSETQ. The CDR3 spans 16 residues. The CDR3 reads CASSLVSGGWDTEAFF. For the CDR3, the DNA is TGCGCCAGCAGCTTGGTTTCAGGGGGTTGGGACACTGAAGCTTTCTTT.

This clone came up a few times. This sequence joins TRBV25-1 and TRBJ2-7; 7 bases match TRBD1. This CDR3 region has 12 residues. CDR1 is MGHDK and CDR2 is SYGVNS in the germline V gene. The ends lost 6 bases at V and 3 bases at J; junction bases unmatched: 2. The CDR3 region has the DNA TGTGCCAGCAGCGCAGGGGGCTACGAGCAGTACTTC. Translation gives CASSAGGYEQYF.

V is TRBV5-4 and J is TRBJ2-1; 10 nucleotides agree with TRBD1. Germline V CDR1 and CDR2: SGHNT, YYREEE (reference sequence). This CDR3 spans 16 amino acids. With V trimmed by 6 bases and J by 3 bases, 9 bases remained unmatched. The DNA of the CDR3 is TGTGCCAGCACCTTACCCGGGACAGGGGTCTACAATGAGCAGTTCTTC. Translated: CASTLPGTGVYNEQFF.

The genes are TRBV28 and TRBJ2-5, with D maybe TRBD2 (6 bases). The CDR3 has 15 residues. CDR1 and CDR2 from the germline V gene are MDHEN and SYDVKM. V was trimmed by 8 bases and J by 5 bases, leaving 21 bases between them. The CDR3 protein is CASGSVGGGGETQYF. The CDR3 bases are TGTGCCAGCGGTTCCGTGGGGGGAGGTGGGGAGACCCAGTACTTC.

Written as DNA, the CDR3 is TGCGCCAGCAGCCGGGCAAGCGAGGACTATGGCTACACCTTC. Its protein product is CASSRASEDYGYTF. The chain is built from TRBV5-1 and TRBJ1-2, with unresolved D. Looked up from germline, CDR1 is SGHRS and CDR2 is YFSETQ. The length of the CDR3 is 14 residues. Deletions cut 4 bases from V and 3 bases from J, with 13 bases between.

The V call is TRBV2, the J call TRBJ2-3, with D maybe TRBD2 (6 bases). Germline CDR1 is SNHLY and CDR2 is FYNNEI. Deletions cut 6 bases from V and 4 bases from J, with 14 bases between. CDR3 size: 14 residues. CDR3 nucleotide sequence: TGTGCCAGCAGCCCTAGCGCTCGGGCAGATACGCAGTATTTT. Residues: CASSPSARADTQYF.

The chain links TRBV7-2 to TRBJ2-7; 7 nucleotides line up with TRBD1. Germline assignment: CDR1 SGHTA and CDR2 FQGNSA. The CDR3 runs 13 residues. Trimming took 5 bases from V and 3 from J; bases not matched to a gene: 4. The DNA of the CDR3 is TGTGCCAGCAGCCCCGACAGGGACTACGAGCAGTACTTC. Encoded protein: CASSPDRDYEQYF.

This clone was counted between two and nine times. The chain has TRBV30 and TRBJ2-5, with 7 bases aligning to TRBD2. The germline V gene encodes CDR1 GTSNPN and CDR2 SVGIG (reference sequence). This CDR3 is 13 amino acids long. V trimming: 3 bases; J trimming: 1 base; junction bases outside the gene matches: 2. The CDR3 region has the DNA TGTGCCTGGAGGTGGGGGGGCCAAGAGACCCAGTACTTC. Its translation is CAWRWGGQETQYF. The variable domain in full, with the rest retrieved from reference TRBV30 and TRBJ2-5, is SQTIHQWPATLVQPVGSPLSLECTVEGTSNPNLYWYRQAAGRGLQLLFYSVGIGQISSEVPQNLSASRPQDRQFILSSKKLLLSDSGFYLCAWRWGGQETQYFGPGTRLLVL.

The sample holds a few counts of this clone. The V and J genes are TRBV5-1 and TRBJ2-1, with 13 bases fitting TRBD2. CDR1 SGHRS and CDR2 YFSETQ come from the germline V gene. CDR3 length equals 14 residues. J gave up 8 bases and V 7 bases, and 6 bases lay outside the gene matches. Here the CDR3 reads CASRRTSGSDEQFF. The DNA for the CDR3 is TGCGCCAGCCGGAGGACTAGCGGGAGCGATGAGCAGTTCTTC.

This clone was picked up one time. The chain links TRBV10-1 to TRBJ2-2; D not resolved. CDR1 WNHNN and CDR2 SYGVQD come from the germline V gene (reference sequence). V lost 0 bases to trimming and J lost 6 bases, with 20 bases between them. This CDR3 is 18 amino acids long. The CDR3: CASSESRADRSPAGELFF. The CDR3 DNA reads as TGCGCCAGCAGTGAGTCTCGGGCGGATAGGTCCCCGGCCGGGGAGCTGTTTTTT.

The chain has TRBV19 and TRBJ2-1, with 7 bases identical to TRBD1. The J segment lost 4 bases and the V segment lost 6 bases, leaving 6 bases of the junction unmatched. The CDR3 length is 14 residues. Germline V CDR1 and CDR2: LNHDA, SQIVND (reference sequence). CDR3 bases: TGTGCCAGTAGAAGAGGGGGCGGTTACAATGAGCAGTTCTTC. It codes for CASRRGGGYNEQFF.